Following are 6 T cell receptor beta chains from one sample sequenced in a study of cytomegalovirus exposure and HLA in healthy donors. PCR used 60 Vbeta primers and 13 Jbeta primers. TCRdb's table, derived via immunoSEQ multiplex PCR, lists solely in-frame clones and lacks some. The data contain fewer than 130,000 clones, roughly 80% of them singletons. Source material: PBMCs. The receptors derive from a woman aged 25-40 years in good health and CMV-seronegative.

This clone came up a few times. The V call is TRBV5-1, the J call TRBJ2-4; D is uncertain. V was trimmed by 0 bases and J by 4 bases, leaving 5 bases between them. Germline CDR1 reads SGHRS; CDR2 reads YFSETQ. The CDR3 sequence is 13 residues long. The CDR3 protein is CASSLGLKNIQYF. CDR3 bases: TGCGCCAGCAGCTTGGGGCTTAAAAACATTCAGTACTTC. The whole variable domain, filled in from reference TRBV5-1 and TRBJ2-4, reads KAGVTQTPRYLIKTRGQQVTLSCSPISGHRSVSWYQQTPGQGLQFLFEYFSETQRNKGNFPGRFSGRQFSNSRSEMNVSTLELGDSALYLCASSLGLKNIQYFGAGTRLSVL.

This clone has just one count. The CDR3 is CASSQGPGVPINYGYTF. CDR3 bases: TGCGCCAGCAGCCAGGGACCGGGGGTACCGATTAACTATGGCTACACCTTC. This chain connects TRBV4-3 to TRBJ1-2; D is possibly TRBD1 (5 bases). The CDR3 consists of 17 residues. Trimming took 3 bases from V and 1 from J, leaving 18 bases between them. Germline CDR1 reads LGHNA; CDR2 reads YSLEER.

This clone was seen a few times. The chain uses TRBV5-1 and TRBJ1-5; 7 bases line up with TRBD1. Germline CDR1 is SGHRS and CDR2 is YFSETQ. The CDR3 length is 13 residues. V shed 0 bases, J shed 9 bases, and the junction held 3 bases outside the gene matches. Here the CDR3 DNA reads TGCGCCAGCAGCTTGGTACAGGGGTGGCCCCAGCATTTT. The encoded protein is CASSLVQGWPQHF.

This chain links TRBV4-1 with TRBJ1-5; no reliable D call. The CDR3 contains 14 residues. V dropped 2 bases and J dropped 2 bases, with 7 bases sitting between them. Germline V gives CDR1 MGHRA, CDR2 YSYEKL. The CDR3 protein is CASSQRGGNQPQHF. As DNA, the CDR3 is TGCGCCAGCAGCCAACGCGGTGGCAATCAGCCCCAGCATTTT.

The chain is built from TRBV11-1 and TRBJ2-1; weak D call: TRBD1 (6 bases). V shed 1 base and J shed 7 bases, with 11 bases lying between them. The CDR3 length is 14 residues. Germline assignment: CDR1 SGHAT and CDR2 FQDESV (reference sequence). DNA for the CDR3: TGTGCCAGCAGCTTAGTGCCAGGGGAGAATGAGCAGTTCTTC. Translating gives CASSLVPGENEQFF.

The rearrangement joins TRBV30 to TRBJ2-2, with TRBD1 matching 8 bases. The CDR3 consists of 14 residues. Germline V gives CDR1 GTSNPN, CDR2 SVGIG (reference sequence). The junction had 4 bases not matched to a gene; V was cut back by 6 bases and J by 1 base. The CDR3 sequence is CACLDRGNTGELFF. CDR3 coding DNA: TGTGCCTGCTTAGACAGGGGGAACACCGGGGAGCTGTTTTTT.